These T cell receptor beta chains were read from a single sample in a study of blood T cell repertoires in COVID-19. The assay was immunoSEQ multiplex PCR, and TCRdb's table has in-frame clones only and misses some. The sample yields about 130,000 clones, around 83% seen once. Specimen: peripheral blood. Receptors originate from a man aged 35 to 55 with active or convalescent COVID-19. CDR3s include the opening cysteine and the closing phenylalanine or tryptophan. D genes are given only for firm matches. Clone size is shown for a subset of rows, as once, few, many or a class of expanded clone.

TRBD1	NA	TRBV7-9	TRBJ1-5	CASSLSTGGGNQPQHF	TGTGCCAGCAGCTTAAGTACAGGGGGAGGCAATCAGCCCCAGCATTTT
TRBD2	NA	TRBV11-2	TRBJ2-7	CASRASGGFREQYF	TGTGCCAGCAGAGCTAGCGGGGGGTTTAGGGAGCAGTACTTC
NA	NA	TRBV4-2	TRBJ1-2	CASSRGADNYGYTF	TGTGCCAGCAGCCGAGGAGCGGACAACTATGGCTACACCTTC
NA	NA	TRBV10-3	TRBJ1-4	CAISDGGGEKLFF	TGTGCCATCAGTGACGGAGGTGGGGAAAAACTGTTTTTT
NA	NA	TRBV5-6	TRBJ2-7	CASSLGGQGGSEQYF	TGTGCCAGCAGCTTGGGGGGACAAGGAGGCAGCGAGCAGTACTTC
TRBD1	NA	TRBV11-2	TRBJ2-4	CASSLDLRDRGPLDKNIQYF	TGTGCCAGCAGCTTAGACTTACGGGACAGGGGGCCCCTGGACAAAAACATTCAGTACTTC
NA	NA	TRBV9	TRBJ2-2	CASSARGSNTGELFF	TGTGCCAGCAGCGCACGGGGTTCGAACACCGGGGAGCTGTTTTTT
TRBD1	NA	TRBV24-1	TRBJ1-3	CATKLGQALSPISGNTIYF	TGTGCCACCAAGTTAGGACAGGCTTTGAGTCCAATCTCTGGAAACACCATATATTTT
TRBD1	once	TRBV19	TRBJ2-7	CARGWTGYVYEQYF	TGTGCCAGAGGTTGGACAGGGTACGTCTACGAGCAGTACTTC
TRBD1	NA	TRBV23-1	TRBJ1-2	CASRLKVVRDRGLGGYTF	TGCGCCAGCAGGCTCAAGGTCGTACGGGACAGGGGGCTAGGTGGCTACACCTTC
TRBD1	NA	TRBV4-3	TRBJ2-2	CASSQTTGQGPGELFF	TGCGCCAGCAGCCAAACGACGGGACAGGGACCCGGGGAGCTGTTTTTT
TRBD1	NA	TRBV12-3/TRBV12-4	TRBJ2-7	CASRGTGVGEQYF	TGTGCCAGCAGGGGGACAGGGGTTGGCGAGCAGTACTTC
NA	NA	TRBV19	TRBJ2-5	CASSIQGGQETQYF	TGTGCCAGTAGTATTCAGGGGGGTCAAGAGACCCAGTACTTC
TRBD2	NA	TRBV11-2	TRBJ2-5	CASSSGLAGRQETQYF	TGTGCCAGCAGCTCTGGACTAGCGGGGAGACAAGAGACCCAGTACTTC
TRBD1	NA	TRBV19	TRBJ1-2	CASSGSLKGANYGYTF	TGTGCCAGTAGTGGGAGTTTAAAGGGGGCGAACTATGGCTACACCTTC
NA	NA	TRBV9	TRBJ2-1	CASSVTGHNNEQFF	TGTGCCAGCAGCGTAACGGGACACAACAATGAGCAGTTCTTC
TRBD1	NA	TRBV6-5	TRBJ1-1	CASSYSGGVQNTEAFF	TGTGCCAGCAGTTACTCAGGGGGCGTTCAAAACACTGAAGCTTTCTTT
TRBD1	NA	TRBV5-1	TRBJ2-7	CASSLGTGANEQYF	TGCGCCAGCAGCCTCGGGACAGGGGCCAACGAGCAGTACTTC
NA	NA	TRBV5-4	TRBJ2-6	CASSLSGGRGNSGANVLTF	TGTGCCAGCAGCTTGTCGGGGGGCCGCGGTAACTCTGGGGCCAACGTCCTGACTTTC
TRBD1	NA	TRBV4-1	TRBJ2-7	CASSPLDRGPLYEQYF	TGCGCCAGCAGCCCACTGGACAGGGGCCCCCTCTACGAGCAGTACTTC